A single sample is the source of the 21 T cell receptor beta chains below, sequenced in a study of T cells after yellow fever vaccination. TCRdb re-derived calls from the 5' RACE reads in MiXCR, one entry per CDR3 protein. The table records about 330,000 distinct CDR3 sequences, around 7% of them present only once. This specimen was PBMCs, taken around 45 days after the first yellow fever vaccination. These receptors came from a man younger than 35 who received the YFV17D yellow fever vaccine.

This clonotype appeared a few times. The V call is TRBV7-3, the J call TRBJ2-6; no firm D call. The germline V gene has CDR1 SGHTA and CDR2 FQGTGA. The CDR3 loop spans 15 amino acids. The V end lost 0 bases, the J end lost 0 bases, and 3 bases lay between the germline ends. The CDR3 DNA follows: TGTGCCAGCAGCTTAACGACCTCTGGGGCCAACGTCCTGACTTTC. It yields the protein CASSLTTSGANVLTF. The variable domain in full, completed from reference TRBV7-3 and TRBJ2-6, reads GAGVSQTPSNKVTEKGKYVELRCDPISGHTALYWYRQSLGQGPEFLIYFQGTGAADDSGLPNDRFFAVRPEGSVSTLKIQRTERGDSAVYLCASSLTTSGANVLTFGAGSRLTVL.

The sample holds a few counts of this clonotype. The chain is built from TRBV28 and TRBJ2-1; 7 bases agree with TRBD1. The length of the CDR3 is 18 residues. V trimming: 2 bases; J trimming: 2 bases; junction bases outside the gene matches: 12. Per the germline V gene, CDR1 is MDHEN and CDR2 is SYDVKM. The CDR3, as DNA: TGTGCCAGCAGTTTAAGCCCAGGGACAGTGATTCCCTACAATGAGCAGTTCTTC. This gives the protein CASSLSPGTVIPYNEQFF.

This clonotype was observed a handful of times. This CDR3 is CATSREGRSTDTQYF. For the CDR3, the DNA is TGTGCCACCAGCAGAGAGGGTCGCAGTACAGATACGCAGTATTTT. The gene calls are TRBV15 and TRBJ2-3, with no clear D. Trimming stripped 0 bases from V and 3 bases from J, with 10 bases between. The CDR3 is 15 amino acids. Germline assignment: CDR1 LNHNV and CDR2 YYDKDF (reference sequence).

This sequence joins TRBV6-1 and TRBJ2-2; 8 positions match TRBD2. With 5 bases clipped from V and 2 bases from J, the junction kept 4 bases outside the gene matches. CDR1 is MNHNS, CDR2 SASEGT, per germline. The CDR3 totals 15 residues. The CDR3 protein is CASSTSGGNTGELFF. For the CDR3, the DNA is TGTGCCAGCAGTACCAGCGGGGGAAACACCGGGGAGCTGTTTTTT.

This chain connects TRBV20-1 to TRBJ1-5; D is ambiguous. V was pared by 4 bases and J by 5 bases, with 12 bases between. Germline V lookup: CDR1 DFQATT, CDR2 SNEGSKA (reference sequence). The CDR3 consists of 13 residues. Here the CDR3 reads CSATEPRDQPQHF. The CDR3 nucleotides read TGCAGTGCTACCGAACCTCGGGATCAGCCCCAGCATTTT.

CDR3 region: CASRPQQGSGEQYF. In nucleotides, the CDR3 is TGTGCCAGCAGGCCGCAGCAGGGGAGCGGGGAGCAGTACTTC. The chain recombines TRBV12-3 or TRBV12-4 with TRBJ2-7, with D possibly called TRBD1 or TRBD2 (6 bases each). V was clipped by 6 bases and J by 7 bases, with 19 bases between them. The CDR3 sequence is 14 residues long.

This chain joins TRBV4-1 and TRBJ2-3; D is perhaps TRBD2 (6 bases). The germline CDR1 and CDR2 sequences are MGHRA and YSYEKL. The CDR3 extends over 17 amino acids. V was shortened by 6 bases and J by 2 bases, with 21 bases between the two germline ends. The CDR3 sequence is CASSKQMTGLDTDTQYF. The DNA for the CDR3 is TGCGCCAGCAGTAAACAAATGACGGGACTTGACACAGATACGCAGTATTTT.

This clonotype was detected ten times or more. The V and J genes are TRBV20-1 and TRBJ1-3; D gene ambiguous. The CDR3 covers 12 residues. V lost 5 bases and J 4 bases, leaving 9 bases between the germline ends. Germline V gene data show CDR1 as DFQATT and CDR2 as SNEGSKA (reference sequence). The CDR3 DNA reads TGCAGTGCTGCTGGGCCCGGAAACACCATATATTTT. Translated, it gives CSAAGPGNTIYF.

The J gene is TRBJ2-2, the V gene TRBV6-1; D is possibly TRBD1 (6 bases). The germline gives CDR1 MNHNS, CDR2 SASEGT. V lost 5 bases and J lost 5, with 9 bases in between. The CDR3 spans 13 residues. The CDR3 here is CASSTGWTGELFF. CDR3 coding DNA: TGTGCCAGCAGTACAGGGTGGACCGGGGAGCTGTTTTTT.

The table lists this clonotype with a few counts. The genes are TRBV5-1 and TRBJ2-5; possible D gene TRBD2, 7 bases. CDR3 length equals 15 residues. CDR1 SGHRS and CDR2 YFSETQ come from the germline V gene. The germline V and J ends were trimmed by 2 bases and 5 bases, with 16 bases remaining between them. The CDR3 sequence: CASSLHGGPPETQYF. CDR3 nucleotide sequence: TGCGCCAGCAGCTTACACGGGGGGCCGCCTGAGACCCAGTACTTC. Full variable domain (rest looked up from reference TRBV5-1 and TRBJ2-5): KAGVTQTPRYLIKTRGQQVTLSCSPISGHRSVSWYQQTPGQGLQFLFEYFSETQRNKGNFPGRFSGRQFSNSRSEMNVSTLELGDSALYLCASSLHGGPPETQYFGPGTRLLVL.

The V and J genes are TRBV20-1 and TRBJ1-5; D might be TRBD1 (5 bases). V dropped 3 bases and J dropped 2 bases, with 11 bases sitting between them. CDR1 is DFQATT and CDR2 is SNEGSKA in the germline V gene (reference sequence). The CDR3 spans 14 residues. DNA of the CDR3: TGCAGTGCTAGCCGGGACGGCCGCAATCAGCCCCAGCATTTT. It yields the protein CSASRDGRNQPQHF.

This chain joins TRBV20-1 and TRBJ2-3, with a weak D call TRBD2 (6 bases). The CDR3 sequence is 16 residues long. Trimming removed 0 bases at V and 5 bases at J, with 18 bases between. In germline, CDR1 is DFQATT, CDR2 SNEGSKA (reference sequence). The DNA of the CDR3 is TGCAGTGCTAGAGATCCCTATGGTAGCGGCGGAGATACGCAGTATTTT. Its translation: CSARDPYGSGGDTQYF.

The chain recombines TRBV5-4 with TRBJ2-1; tentatively, D is TRBD2 (6 bases). CDR3 length: 16 amino acids. V lost 3 bases and J lost 8, with 21 bases in between. CDR1 and CDR2 from the germline V gene are SGHNT and YYREEE (reference sequence). CDR3 sequence: CASSWGGGLTTDEQFF. Written as DNA, the CDR3 is TGTGCCAGCAGCTGGGGAGGCGGACTCACCACCGATGAGCAGTTCTTC. Full variable domain (rest looked up from reference TRBV5-4 and TRBJ2-1): ETGVTQSPTHLIKTRGQQVTLRCSSQSGHNTVSWYQQALGQGPQFIFQYYREEENGRGNFPPRFSGLQFPNYSSELNVNALELDDSALYLCASSWGGGLTTDEQFFGPGTRLTVL.

This clonotype has only a few counts. V gene TRBV6-1 combines with J gene TRBJ1-2; D remains ambiguous. The V gene's germline CDR1 is MNHNS and CDR2 SASEGT. This CDR3 comprises 16 residues. Trimming took off 5 bases at V and 2 bases at J, with 18 bases between the two ends. As DNA, the CDR3 is TGTGCCAGCAGTCGTCTTGTGGGTGCCCTAAACTATGGCTACACCTTC. Amino acid sequence: CASSRLVGALNYGYTF.

This clonotype showed up just a few times. This chain connects TRBV4-3 to TRBJ2-1, with 8 bases matching TRBD2. This CDR3 has 12 amino acids. J was trimmed by 15 bases and V by 4 bases; bases with no gene match: 8. Germline CDR1 is LGHNA and CDR2 is YSLEER. CDR3 bases: TGCGCCAGCAGCCGATTAGCGGGGACCCGGTTCTTC. It is translated as CASSRLAGTRFF.

The V and J genes are TRBV2 and TRBJ2-1; D tentatively fits TRBD1 or TRBD2 (5 bases each). The CDR3 covers 11 residues. In germline, CDR1 is SNHLY, CDR2 FYNNEI. V was shortened by 4 bases and J by 8 bases, with 6 bases between the two germline ends. Written as DNA, the CDR3 is TGTGCCAGCAGTGGAGGGGATGAGCAGTTCTTC. This encodes CASSGGDEQFF.

In this sample, this clonotype turned up a few times. J is TRBJ2-7 and V is TRBV4-3, with 10 bases aligning to TRBD1. CDR3 length equals 16 residues. The germline gives CDR1 LGHNA, CDR2 YSLEER. After removal of 4 bases from V and 5 bases from J, the junction contained 11 bases not matched to a gene. CDR3 sequence reads: CASSPRPGQGTHEQYF. For the CDR3, the DNA is TGCGCCAGCAGCCCCCGCCCGGGACAGGGGACTCACGAGCAGTACTTC.

The chain is built from TRBV6-5 and TRBJ2-7; D perhaps matches TRBD2 (6 bases). Trimming left V 1 base short and J 2 bases short, with 12 bases between. This CDR3 has 15 residues. Per the germline V gene, CDR1 is MNHEY and CDR2 is SVGAGI. CDR3 sequence (DNA): TGTGCCAGCAGTTACTGGTCCGGGGGACCCTACGAGCAGTACTTC. Protein sequence: CASSYWSGGPYEQYF.

V and J are TRBV12-3 or TRBV12-4 and TRBJ2-2, with unresolved D. Trimming took off 6 bases at V and 7 bases at J, with 9 bases between the two ends. This CDR3 is 12 amino acids long. CDR3 nucleotide sequence: TGTGCCAGCAGCGATTACGGCGGGGAGCTGTTTTTT. Its translation is CASSDYGGELFF.

This clonotype turned up a few times. This chain uses TRBV18 with TRBJ2-1; 8 bases are a match to TRBD2. The germline V gene has CDR1 KGHSH and CDR2 LQKENI. CDR3 length equals 15 residues. J gave up 9 bases and V 2 bases, and 9 bases lay outside the gene matches. CDR3 DNA: TGTGCCAGCTCACCAAGCCGGGGGGGCCGCACTGAGCAGTTCTTC. It is translated as CASSPSRGGRTEQFF.

J is TRBJ1-2 and V is TRBV15; 9 positions agree with TRBD1. Trimming at V came to 9 bases and at J to 2 bases, leaving 7 bases not matched to a gene. This CDR3 has 14 residues. Germline V gene sequence: CDR1 LNHNV, CDR2 YYDKDF (reference sequence). CDR3 nucleotides: TGTGCCACACACCCCGGGACAGGGAACTATGGCTACACCTTC. Translated, it gives CATHPGTGNYGYTF.